Shown below are 16 T cell receptor beta chains from a single sample sequenced in a study of regulatory T cells in long-lasting Graves disease. Specified time point: newly diagnosed GD, antithyroid drugs for less than 3 months. Researchers made the TCR library from RNA that was extracted from PBMCs. The TCR beta library used iRepertoire HTBI primers with Arm-PCR amplification of CDR3. TCRdb ran MiXCR on the multiplex PCR reads and lists one entry per CDR3 protein. The sample has 200,000 to 250,000 distinct CDR3 sequences, approximately 18% seen once. This sample also appeared in a second study, on T cells in Graves' hyperthyroidism and ophthalmopathy.

The sequencing here drew on peripheral blood mononuclear cells (PBMCs), taken at new diagnosis, from a patient treated with antithyroid drugs. All receptors come from a woman between 25 and 40 years old with Graves disease.

This clonotype was detected ten times or more. The V gene is TRBV10-1, the J gene TRBJ2-2; 7 bases align to TRBD2. V shed 0 bases, J shed 6 bases, and the junction held 1 base outside the gene matches. The CDR3 sequence is 14 residues long. Germline V gene lookup returns CDR1 WNHNN and CDR2 SYGVQD (reference sequence). Written as DNA, the CDR3 is TGCGCCAGCAGTGAGTCAGCGGGGTCCGGGGAGCTGTTTTTT. The encoded protein is CASSESAGSGELFF.

This clonotype occurred many times. This chain links TRBV28 with TRBJ2-3; possible D gene TRBD2, 5 bases. Per germline, CDR1 MDHEN and CDR2 SYDVKM. The length of the CDR3 is 14 residues. The V and J ends lost 6 bases and 0 bases respectively, with 10 bases between them. The CDR3: CASREERSTDTQYF. CDR3 bases: TGTGCCAGCAGAGAGGAGCGGAGCACAGATACGCAGTATTTT.

This clonotype appeared a few times. The chain carries TRBV7-9 and TRBJ1-5, with 8 nucleotides matching TRBD1. The CDR3 consists of 16 residues. The J segment lost 7 bases and the V segment lost 4 bases, leaving 12 bases of the junction unmatched. Germline V gives CDR1 SEHNR, CDR2 FQNEAQ (reference sequence). In DNA, the CDR3 is TGTGCCAGCAGCTCAGTAGACAGGGGAAAACGACAGCCCCAGCATTTT. Translation gives CASSSVDRGKRQPQHF.

Note on this clonotype: A read error is the likely source, as a far larger clone sits one nucleotide away. J is TRBJ2-1 and V is TRBV12-5; a weak D match, TRBD1 (6 bases). Deletions cut 5 bases from V and 10 bases from J, with 21 bases between. The CDR3 consists of 15 residues. Germline assignment: CDR1 LGHNT and CDR2 FRNRAP. The CDR3 protein is CASGRPDRLHYEQFF. CDR3 DNA sequence: TGTGCTAGTGGTAGACCCGACAGGCTGCACTACGAGCAGTTCTTC.

Many counts were recorded for this clonotype. The gene calls are TRBV20-1 and TRBJ2-5, with D uncertain. CDR3 length equals 11 residues. V lost 2 bases, J lost 5 bases, and 6 bases lay in between. CDR1 is DFQATT and CDR2 is SNEGSKA in the germline V gene (reference sequence). The CDR3: CSARQSETQYF. The CDR3 nucleotides read TGCAGTGCTAGACAGAGTGAGACCCAGTACTTC.

This clonotype was detected ten times or more. The chain combines TRBV19 with TRBJ1-1; unclear D gene. Trimming pared 3 bases from V and 1 base from J, leaving 9 bases between. Germline V gene data show CDR1 as LNHDA and CDR2 as SQIVND (reference sequence). This CDR3 is 14 amino acids long. The CDR3 loop is CASSIGQANTEAFF. Written as DNA, the CDR3 is TGTGCCAGTAGTATCGGGCAGGCGAACACTGAAGCTTTCTTT. Using reference TRBV19 and TRBJ1-1 for the parts outside the CDR3, the full variable domain is DGGITQSPKYLFRKEGQNVTLSCEQNLNHDAMYWYRQDPGQGLRLIYYSQIVNDFQKGDIAEGYSVSREKKESFPLTVTSAQKNPTAFYLCASSIGQANTEAFFGQGTRLTVV.

Concerning this clonotype: A much larger clone sits a single nucleotide away, making a read error possible. The V call is TRBV5-1, the J call TRBJ1-2; 8 bases fit TRBD1. This CDR3 comprises 15 residues. Per the germline V gene, CDR1 is SGHRS and CDR2 is YFSETQ. CDR3 amino acids: CASSWGTGLDDGYSF. The CDR3 coding sequence is TGCGCCAGCAGCTGGGGGACAGGACTAGATGATGGCTACAGCTTC.

This clonotype occurred a few times. This CDR3 reads CSASGGDGTYGETQYF. The CDR3 DNA sequence: TGCAGTGCTTCGGGGGGGGACGGGACCTATGGGGAGACCCAGTACTTC. V is TRBV20-1 and J is TRBJ2-5; 8 bases map to TRBD2. V lost 5 bases to trimming and J lost 5 bases; unmatched junction nucleotides: 16. Germline CDR1 and CDR2: DFQATT and SNEGSKA (reference sequence). CDR3 length equals 16 residues.

This clonotype was observed a handful of times. This may stem from a read error, because a much larger clone lies one nucleotide away. V usage is TRBV28 and J usage is TRBJ1-2; the D gene is possibly TRBD1 (5 bases). V shed 3 bases and J shed 7 bases, with 12 bases lying between them. Germline CDR1 and CDR2: MDHEN and SYDVKM. There are 13 residues in the CDR3. CDR3 region: CASSFGRAVGYTF. CDR3 DNA sequence: TGTGCCAGCAGTTTCGGCAGGGCGGTTGGCTACACCTTC.

This clonotype was counted at least ten times. The J gene is TRBJ1-5, the V gene TRBV6-1, with no clear D. From germline, CDR1 is MNHNS and CDR2 SASEGT. The CDR3 is made up of 13 amino acids. V lost 6 bases, J lost 2 bases, and 8 bases lay in between. The CDR3 spells CASSISGNQPQHF. In DNA, the CDR3 is TGTGCCAGCAGCATATCGGGCAATCAGCCCCAGCATTTT.

The rearrangement joins TRBV3-1 to TRBJ2-3; a possible D gene is TRBD2 (5 bases). Germline CDR1 is LGHDT and CDR2 is YNNKEL (reference sequence). V shed 4 bases and J shed 6 bases, with 17 bases lying between them. There are 15 residues in the CDR3. The CDR3 reads CASSLDAGPGDTQYF. The CDR3 nucleotides read TGTGCCAGCAGCCTCGATGCCGGGCCGGGGGATACGCAGTATTTT.

The gene calls are TRBV5-1 and TRBJ2-3; tentative D call: TRBD2 (5 bases). Germline CDR1 is SGHRS and CDR2 is YFSETQ. Trimming left V 0 bases short and J 4 bases short, with 6 bases between. The CDR3 runs 13 residues. The CDR3 here is CASSLAEADTQYF. DNA of the CDR3: TGCGCCAGCAGCTTGGCGGAGGCAGATACGCAGTATTTT.

This clonotype was picked up many times. The CDR3 region has the DNA TGTGCCAGCAGCCCCTCTCAGGTGGCGGGGGGGGCCAATGAGCAGTTCTTC. Its protein product is CASSPSQVAGGANEQFF. The rearrangement uses TRBV6-1 and TRBJ2-1; TRBD2 agrees at 9 bases. V was clipped by 6 bases and J by 6 bases; unmatched bases: 15. Germline CDR1 reads MNHNS; CDR2 reads SASEGT. The CDR3 totals 17 residues.

Only a few counts were recorded for this clonotype. This chain links TRBV7-9 with TRBJ2-7; D unresolved. In germline, CDR1 is SEHNR, CDR2 FQNEAQ (reference sequence). Trimming removed 3 bases from V and 5 bases from J, with 2 bases in between. This CDR3 spans 10 amino acids. In DNA form, the CDR3 reads TGTGCCAGCAGCTTTCACGAGCAGTACTTC. Its protein product is CASSFHEQYF.

Turning to this clonotype: A much more abundant neighbour one base away suggests this may be a read error. This sequence joins TRBV5-4 and TRBJ2-3; TRBD2 matches 8 bases. The germline CDR1 and CDR2 sequences are SGHNT and YYREEE (reference sequence). V lost 5 bases to trimming and J lost 4 bases; unmatched junction nucleotides: 12. CDR3 length equals 16 residues. The CDR3 region is CASRSGTRGRSDTQYF. CDR3 nucleotides: TGTGCCAGCAGATCAGGGACTAGGGGGAGGTCAGATACGCAGTATTTT.

This clonotype was seen many times. The rearrangement uses TRBV5-1 and TRBJ1-1; D ambiguous. Germline V gives CDR1 SGHRS, CDR2 YFSETQ. The V and J ends lost 0 bases and 11 bases respectively, with 11 bases between them. This CDR3 has 12 residues. CDR3 in DNA: TGCGCCAGCAGCTTGGGGGGTCACCCTGCTTTCTTT. It yields the protein CASSLGGHPAFF.